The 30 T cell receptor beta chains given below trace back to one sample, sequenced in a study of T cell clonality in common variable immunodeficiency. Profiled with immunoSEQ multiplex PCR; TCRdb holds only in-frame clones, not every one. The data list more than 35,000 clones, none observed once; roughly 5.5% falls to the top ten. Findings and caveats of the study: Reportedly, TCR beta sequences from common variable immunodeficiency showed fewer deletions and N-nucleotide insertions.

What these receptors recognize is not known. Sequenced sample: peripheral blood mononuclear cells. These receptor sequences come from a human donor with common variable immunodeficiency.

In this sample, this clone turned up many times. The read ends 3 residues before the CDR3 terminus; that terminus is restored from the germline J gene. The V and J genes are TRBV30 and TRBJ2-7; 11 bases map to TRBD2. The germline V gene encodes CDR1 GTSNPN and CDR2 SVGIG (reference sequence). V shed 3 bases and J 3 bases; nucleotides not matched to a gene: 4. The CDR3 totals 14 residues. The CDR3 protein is CAWRLAGGYYEQYF. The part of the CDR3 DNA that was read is TGTGCCTGGAGGCTAGCGGGAGGCTACTACGAG.

The CDR3 bases that were read are TGTGCCAGTAGCCGGACAGCAAAGTCTGGAAACACC. Translation gives CASSRTAKSGNT. The CDR3, in full, reads CASSRTAKSGNTIYF. V usage is TRBV19 and J usage is TRBJ1-3; perhaps TRBD1 as D (6 bases). The read terminates 3 residues before the CDR3 end, so the remaining end is supplied by the germline J gene. V dropped 6 bases and J dropped 1 base, with 13 bases sitting between them. The V gene's germline CDR1 is LNHDA and CDR2 SQIVND (reference sequence). The length of the CDR3 is 15 residues.

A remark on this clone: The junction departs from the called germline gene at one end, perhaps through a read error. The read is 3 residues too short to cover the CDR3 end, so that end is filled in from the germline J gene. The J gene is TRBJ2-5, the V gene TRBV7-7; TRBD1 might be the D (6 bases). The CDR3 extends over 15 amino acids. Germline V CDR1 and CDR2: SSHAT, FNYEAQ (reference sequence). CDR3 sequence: CASSLGITGKETQYF. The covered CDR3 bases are TGTGCTAGCAGCTTAGGTATAACAGGGAAAGAGACC.

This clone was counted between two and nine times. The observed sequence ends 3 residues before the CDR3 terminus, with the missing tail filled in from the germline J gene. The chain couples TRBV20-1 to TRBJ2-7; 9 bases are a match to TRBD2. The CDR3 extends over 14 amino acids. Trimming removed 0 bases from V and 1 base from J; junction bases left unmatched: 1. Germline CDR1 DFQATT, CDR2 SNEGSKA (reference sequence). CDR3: CSARETSGSYEQYF. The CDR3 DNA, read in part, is TGCAGTGCTAGAGAGACTAGCGGTTCCTACGAG.

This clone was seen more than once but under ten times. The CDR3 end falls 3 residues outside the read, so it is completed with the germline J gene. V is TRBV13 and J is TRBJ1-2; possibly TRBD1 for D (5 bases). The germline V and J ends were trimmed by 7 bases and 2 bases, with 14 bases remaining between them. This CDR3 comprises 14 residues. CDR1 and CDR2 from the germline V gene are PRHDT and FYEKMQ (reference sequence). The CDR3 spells CASIPRGVNYGYTF. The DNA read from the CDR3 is TGTGCCAGCATCCCGCGAGGGGTCAACTATGGC.

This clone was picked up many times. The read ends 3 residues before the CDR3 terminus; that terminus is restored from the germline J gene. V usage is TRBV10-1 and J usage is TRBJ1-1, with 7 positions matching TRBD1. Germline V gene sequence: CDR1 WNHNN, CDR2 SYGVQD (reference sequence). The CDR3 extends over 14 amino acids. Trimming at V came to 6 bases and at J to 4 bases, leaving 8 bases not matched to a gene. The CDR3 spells CASSAQGRATEAFF. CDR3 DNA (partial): TGCGCCAGCAGCGCACAGGGGAGGGCCACTGAA.

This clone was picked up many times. The CDR3 DNA, read in part, is TGTGCCAGCTCACCGAGGGACAGGAGCACAGATACG. It is translated as CASSPRDRSTDT. The entire CDR3 reads CASSPRDRSTDTQYF. This chain uses TRBV18 with TRBJ2-3, with 8 bases matching TRBD1. The missing CDR3 end, 3 residues past where the read stops, is filled in from the germline J gene. Germline V lookup: CDR1 KGHSH, CDR2 LQKENI. V gave up 3 bases and J gave up 0 bases; unmatched junction bases: 2. The length of the CDR3 is 15 residues.

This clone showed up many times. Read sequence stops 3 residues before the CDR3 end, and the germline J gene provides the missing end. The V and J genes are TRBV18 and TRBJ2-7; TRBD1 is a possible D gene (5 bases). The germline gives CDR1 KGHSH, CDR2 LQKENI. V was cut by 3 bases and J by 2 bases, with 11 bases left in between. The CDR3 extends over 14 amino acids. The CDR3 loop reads CASSPTGRAYEQYF. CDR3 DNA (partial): TGTGCCAGCTCACCCACCGGCAGGGCCTACGAG. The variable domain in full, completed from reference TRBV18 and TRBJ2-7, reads NAGVMQNPRHLVRRRGQEARLRCSPMKGHSHVYWYRQLPEEGLKFMVYLQKENIIDESGMPKERFSAEFPKEGPSILRIQQVVRGDSAAYFCASSPTGRAYEQYFGPGTRLTVT.

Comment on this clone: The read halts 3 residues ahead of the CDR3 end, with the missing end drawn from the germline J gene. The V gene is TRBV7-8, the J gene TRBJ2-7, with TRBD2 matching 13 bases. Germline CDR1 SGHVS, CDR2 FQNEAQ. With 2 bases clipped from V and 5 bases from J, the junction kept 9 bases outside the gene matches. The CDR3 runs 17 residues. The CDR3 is CASSLQGLAGKPHEQYF. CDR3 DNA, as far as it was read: TGTGCCAGCAGCTTACAGGGACTAGCGGGGAAGCCCCACGAG.

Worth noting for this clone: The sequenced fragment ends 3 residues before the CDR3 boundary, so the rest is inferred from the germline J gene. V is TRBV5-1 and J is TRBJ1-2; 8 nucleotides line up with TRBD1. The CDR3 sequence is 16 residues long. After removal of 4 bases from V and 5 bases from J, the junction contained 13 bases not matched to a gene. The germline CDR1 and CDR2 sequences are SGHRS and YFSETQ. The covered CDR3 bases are TGCGCCAGCAGCCAAGATTCCAGGGGGCCGAGATATGGC. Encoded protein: CASSQDSRGPRYG. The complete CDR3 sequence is CASSQDSRGPRYGYTF.

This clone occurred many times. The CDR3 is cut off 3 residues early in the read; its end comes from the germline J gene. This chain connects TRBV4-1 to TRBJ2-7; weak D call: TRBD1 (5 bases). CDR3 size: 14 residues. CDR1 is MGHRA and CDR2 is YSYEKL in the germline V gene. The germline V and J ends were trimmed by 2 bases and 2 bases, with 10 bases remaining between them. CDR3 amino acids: CASSQFQGTYEQYF. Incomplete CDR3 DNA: TGCGCCAGCAGCCAATTCCAGGGAACCTACGAG.

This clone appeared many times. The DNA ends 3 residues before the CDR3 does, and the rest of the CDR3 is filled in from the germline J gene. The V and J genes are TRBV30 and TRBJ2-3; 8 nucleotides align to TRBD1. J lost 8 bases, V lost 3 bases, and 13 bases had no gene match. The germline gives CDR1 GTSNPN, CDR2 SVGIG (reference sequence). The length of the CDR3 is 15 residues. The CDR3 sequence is CAWSSTGGQGGTQYF. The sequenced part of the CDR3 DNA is TGTGCCTGGAGCTCCACAGGGGGGCAAGGGGGTACG.

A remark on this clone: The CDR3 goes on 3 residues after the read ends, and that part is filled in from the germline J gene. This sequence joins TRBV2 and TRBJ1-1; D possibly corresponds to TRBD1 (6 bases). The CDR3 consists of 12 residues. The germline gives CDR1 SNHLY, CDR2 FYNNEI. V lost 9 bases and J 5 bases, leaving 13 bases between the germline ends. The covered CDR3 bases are TGTGCCAGACAGGGAAGGGGGACTGAA. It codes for CARQGRGTE. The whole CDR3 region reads CARQGRGTEAFF.

The chain's CDR3 is CASSPGTGKYGYTF. The CDR3 bases that were read are TGTGCCAGCAGCCCCGGGACAGGGAAGTATGGC. V and J are TRBV7-2 and TRBJ1-2, with 9 bases aligning to TRBD1. Read coverage stops 3 residues before the CDR3 terminus; the germline J gene supplies the remainder. CDR3 size: 14 residues. Losses at the gene ends were 5 bases for V and 5 bases for J; bases not matched to a gene: 6. The germline V gene encodes CDR1 SGHTA and CDR2 FQGNSA.

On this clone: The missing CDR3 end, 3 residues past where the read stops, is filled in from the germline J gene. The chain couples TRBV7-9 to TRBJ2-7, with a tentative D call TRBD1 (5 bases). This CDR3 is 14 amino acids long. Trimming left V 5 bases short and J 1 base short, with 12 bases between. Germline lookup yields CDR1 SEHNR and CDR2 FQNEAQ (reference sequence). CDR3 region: CASSPGLDSYEQYF. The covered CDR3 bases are TGTGCCAGCAGCCCAGGGCTTGATTCCTACGAG.

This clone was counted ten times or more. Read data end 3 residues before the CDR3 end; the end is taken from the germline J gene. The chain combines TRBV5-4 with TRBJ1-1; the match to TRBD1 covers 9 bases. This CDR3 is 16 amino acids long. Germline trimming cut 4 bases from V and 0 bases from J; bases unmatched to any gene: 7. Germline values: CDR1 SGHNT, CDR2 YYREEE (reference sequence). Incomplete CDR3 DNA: TGTGCCAGCAGCACCCGGACAGGGGCAATGAACACTGAA. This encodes CASSTRTGAMNTE. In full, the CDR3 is CASSTRTGAMNTEAFF.

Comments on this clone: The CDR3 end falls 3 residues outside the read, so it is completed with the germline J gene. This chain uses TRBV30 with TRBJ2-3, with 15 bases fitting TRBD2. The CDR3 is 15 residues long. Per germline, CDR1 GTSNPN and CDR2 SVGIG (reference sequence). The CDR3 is CAWSFRGTSGGPQYF. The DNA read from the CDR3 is TGTGCCTGGAGTTTCCGGGGGACTAGCGGGGGGCCG. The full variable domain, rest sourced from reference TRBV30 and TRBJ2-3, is SQTIHQWPATLVQPVGSPLSLECTVEGTSNPNLYWYRQAAGRGLQLLFYSVGIGQISSEVPQNLSASRPQDRQFILSSKKLLLSDSGFYLCAWSFRGTSGGPQYFGPGTRLTVL.

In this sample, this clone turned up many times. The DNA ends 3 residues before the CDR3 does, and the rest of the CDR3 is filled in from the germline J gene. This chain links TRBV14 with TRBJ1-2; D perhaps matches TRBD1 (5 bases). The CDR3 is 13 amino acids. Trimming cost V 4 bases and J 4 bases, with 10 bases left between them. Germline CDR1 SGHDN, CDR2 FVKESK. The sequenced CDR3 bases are TGTGCCAGCAGCCTGCCCGGGGGCTATGGC. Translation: CASSLPGGYG. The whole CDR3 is CASSLPGGYGYTF.

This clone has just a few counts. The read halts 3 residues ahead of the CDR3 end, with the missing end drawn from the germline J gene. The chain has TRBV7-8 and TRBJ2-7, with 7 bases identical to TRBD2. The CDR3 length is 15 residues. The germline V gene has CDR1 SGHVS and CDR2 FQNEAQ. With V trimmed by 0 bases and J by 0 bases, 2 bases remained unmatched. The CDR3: CASSLAGGSSYEQYF. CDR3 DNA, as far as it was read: TGTGCCAGCAGCTTAGCGGGGGGGAGCTCCTACGAG.

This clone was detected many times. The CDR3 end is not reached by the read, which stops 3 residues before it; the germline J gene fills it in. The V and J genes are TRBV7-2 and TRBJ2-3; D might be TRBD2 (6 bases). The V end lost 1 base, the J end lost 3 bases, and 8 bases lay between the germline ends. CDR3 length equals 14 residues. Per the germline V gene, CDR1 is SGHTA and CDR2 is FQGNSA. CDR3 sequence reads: CASSLETRTDTQYF. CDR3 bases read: TGTGCCAGCAGCTTAGAGACTAGGACAGATACG.

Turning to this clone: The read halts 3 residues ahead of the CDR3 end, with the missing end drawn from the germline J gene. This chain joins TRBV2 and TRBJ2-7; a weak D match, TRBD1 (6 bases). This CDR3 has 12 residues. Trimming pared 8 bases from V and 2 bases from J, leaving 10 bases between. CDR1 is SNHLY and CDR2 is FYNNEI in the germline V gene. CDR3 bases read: TGTGCCAGCCGCAGGGGTCCCTACGAG. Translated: CASRRGPYE. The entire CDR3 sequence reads CASRRGPYEQYF.

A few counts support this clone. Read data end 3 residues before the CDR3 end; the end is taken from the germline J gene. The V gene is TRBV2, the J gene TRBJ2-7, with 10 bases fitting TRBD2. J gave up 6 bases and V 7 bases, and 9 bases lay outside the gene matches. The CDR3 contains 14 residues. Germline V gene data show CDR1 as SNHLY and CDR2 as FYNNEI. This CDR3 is CASMEEAGGPEQYF. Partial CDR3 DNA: TGTGCCAGCATGGAGGAAGCGGGAGGGCCCGAG.

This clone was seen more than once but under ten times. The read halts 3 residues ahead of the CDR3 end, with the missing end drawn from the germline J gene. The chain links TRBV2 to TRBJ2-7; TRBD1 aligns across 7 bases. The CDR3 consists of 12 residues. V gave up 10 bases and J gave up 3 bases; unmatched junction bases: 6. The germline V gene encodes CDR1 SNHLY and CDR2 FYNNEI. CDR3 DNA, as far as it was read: TGTGCCACCCAGGGACAGCTCTACGAG. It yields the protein CATQGQLYE. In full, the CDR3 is CATQGQLYEQYF. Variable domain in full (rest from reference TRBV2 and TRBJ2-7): EPEVTQTPSHQVTQMGQEVILRCVPISNHLYFYWYRQILGQKVEFLVSFYNNEISEKSEIFDDQFSVERPDGSNFTLKIRSTKLEDSAMYFCATQGQLYEQYFGPGTRLTVT.

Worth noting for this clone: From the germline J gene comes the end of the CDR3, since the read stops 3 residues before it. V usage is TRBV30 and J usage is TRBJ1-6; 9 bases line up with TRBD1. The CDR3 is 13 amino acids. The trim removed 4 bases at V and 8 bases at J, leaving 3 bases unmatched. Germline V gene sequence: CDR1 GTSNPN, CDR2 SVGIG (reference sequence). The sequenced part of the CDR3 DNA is TGTGCCTGGACGGGACAGGGAGATTCACCC. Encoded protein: CAWTGQGDSP. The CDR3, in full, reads CAWTGQGDSPLHF.

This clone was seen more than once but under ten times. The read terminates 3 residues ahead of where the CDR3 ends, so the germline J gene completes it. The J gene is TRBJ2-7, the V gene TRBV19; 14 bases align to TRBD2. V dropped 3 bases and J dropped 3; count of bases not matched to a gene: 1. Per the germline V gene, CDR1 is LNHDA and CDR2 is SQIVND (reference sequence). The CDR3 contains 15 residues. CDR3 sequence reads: CASSMGTSGGYEQYF. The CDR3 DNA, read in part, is TGTGCCAGTAGTATGGGGACTAGCGGGGGCTACGAG.

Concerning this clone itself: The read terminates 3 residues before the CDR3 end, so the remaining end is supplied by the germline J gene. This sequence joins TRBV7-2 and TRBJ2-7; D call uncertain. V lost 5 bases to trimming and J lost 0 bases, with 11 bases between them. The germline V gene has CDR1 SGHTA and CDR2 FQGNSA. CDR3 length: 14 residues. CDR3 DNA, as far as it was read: TGTGCCAGCAGCCGAGACACTGCCTCCTACGAG. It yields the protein CASSRDTASYE. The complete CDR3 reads CASSRDTASYEQYF. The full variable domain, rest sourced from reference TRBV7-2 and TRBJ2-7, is GAGVSQSPSNKVTEKGKDVELRCDPISGHTALYWYRQSLGQGLEFLIYFQGNSAPDKSGLPSDRFSAERTGGSVSTLTIQRTQQEDSAVYLCASSRDTASYEQYFGPGTRLTVT.

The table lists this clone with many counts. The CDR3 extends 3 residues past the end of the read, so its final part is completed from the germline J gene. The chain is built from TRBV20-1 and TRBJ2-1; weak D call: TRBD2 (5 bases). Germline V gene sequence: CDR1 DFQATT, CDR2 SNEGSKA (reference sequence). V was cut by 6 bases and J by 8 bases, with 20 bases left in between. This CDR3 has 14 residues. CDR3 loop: CSAVSGGGYYEQFF. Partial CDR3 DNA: TGCAGTGCGGTCAGCGGAGGCGGGTACTATGAG.

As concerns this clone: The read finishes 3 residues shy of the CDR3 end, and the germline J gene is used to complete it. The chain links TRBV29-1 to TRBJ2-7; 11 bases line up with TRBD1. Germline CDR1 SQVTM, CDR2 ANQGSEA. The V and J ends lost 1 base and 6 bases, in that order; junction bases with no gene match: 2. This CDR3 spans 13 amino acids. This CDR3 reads CSVEGTGGTEQYF. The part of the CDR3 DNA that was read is TGCAGCGTTGAAGGGACAGGGGGCACCGAG.

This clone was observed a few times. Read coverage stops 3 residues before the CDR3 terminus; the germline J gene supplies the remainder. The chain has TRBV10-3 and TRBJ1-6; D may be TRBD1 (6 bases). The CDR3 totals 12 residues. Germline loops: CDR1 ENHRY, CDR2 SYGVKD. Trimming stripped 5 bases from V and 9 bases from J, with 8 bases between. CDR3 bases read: TGTGCCATCAGTACAGGGTCTTCACCC. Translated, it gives CAISTGSSP. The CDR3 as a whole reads CAISTGSSPLHF.

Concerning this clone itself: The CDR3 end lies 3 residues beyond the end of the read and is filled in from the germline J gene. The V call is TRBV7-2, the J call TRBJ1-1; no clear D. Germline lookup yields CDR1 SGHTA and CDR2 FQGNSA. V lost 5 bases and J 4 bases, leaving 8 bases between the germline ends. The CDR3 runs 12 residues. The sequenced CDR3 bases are TGTGCCAGCAGCCTCCAGAGCACTGAA. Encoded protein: CASSLQSTE. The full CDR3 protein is CASSLQSTEAFF.